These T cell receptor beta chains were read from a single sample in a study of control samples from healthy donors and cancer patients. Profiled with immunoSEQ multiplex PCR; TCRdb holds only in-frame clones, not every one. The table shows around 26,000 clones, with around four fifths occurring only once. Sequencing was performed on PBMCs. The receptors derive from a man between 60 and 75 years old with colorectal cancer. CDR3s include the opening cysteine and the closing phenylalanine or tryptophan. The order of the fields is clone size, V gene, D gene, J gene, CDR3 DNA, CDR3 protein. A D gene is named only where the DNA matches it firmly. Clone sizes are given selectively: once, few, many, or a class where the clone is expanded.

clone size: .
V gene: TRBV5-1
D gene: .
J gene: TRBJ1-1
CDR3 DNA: TGCGCCAGCAGCTTGGATGGGGAGAACACTGAAGCTTTCTTT
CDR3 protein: CASSLDGENTEAFF

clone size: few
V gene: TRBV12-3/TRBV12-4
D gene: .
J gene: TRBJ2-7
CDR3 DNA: TGTGCCAGCAGGAGCTCCTACGAGCAGTACTTC
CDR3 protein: CASRSSYEQYF

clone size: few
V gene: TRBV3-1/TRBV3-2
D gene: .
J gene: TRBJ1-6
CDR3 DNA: TGTGCCAGCAGCCAGGCTAATTCACCCCTCCACTTT
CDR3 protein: CASSQANSPLHF

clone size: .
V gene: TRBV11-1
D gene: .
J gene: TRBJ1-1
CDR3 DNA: TGTGCCAGCAGCTTAGGAGGAGTGAACACTGAAGCTTTCTTT
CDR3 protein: CASSLGGVNTEAFF

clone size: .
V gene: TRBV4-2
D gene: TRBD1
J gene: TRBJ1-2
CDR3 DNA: TGTGCCAGCAGCCAAGGATGGGAACCCCGGGACAGGGCTACTTCGGGCTATGGCTACACCTTC
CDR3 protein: CASSQGWEPRDRATSGYGYTF

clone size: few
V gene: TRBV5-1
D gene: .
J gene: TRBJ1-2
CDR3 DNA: TGCGCCAGCAGCCGGAACCGACAGACTAACTATGGCTACACCTTC
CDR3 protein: CASSRNRQTNYGYTF

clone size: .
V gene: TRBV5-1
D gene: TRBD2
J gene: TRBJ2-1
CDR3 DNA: TGCGCCAGCAGCTTGGACGGGAGGGGTGAGCAGTTCTTC
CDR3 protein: CASSLDGRGEQFF

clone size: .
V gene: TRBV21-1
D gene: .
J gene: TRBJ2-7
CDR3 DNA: TGTGCCAGCAGCAAAATCCCATCCCCGACAGCGATCTACGAGCAGTACTTC
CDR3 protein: CASSKIPSPTAIYEQYF

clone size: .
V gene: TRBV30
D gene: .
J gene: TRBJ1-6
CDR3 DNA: TGTGCCTGGAGTGTTTTGTCGGGATCACCCCTCCACTTT
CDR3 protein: CAWSVLSGSPLHF

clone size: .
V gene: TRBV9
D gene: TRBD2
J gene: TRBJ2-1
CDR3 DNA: TGTGCCAGCAGCGTTCAGCGGGGGGGGTCCCCCGAGCAGTTCTTC
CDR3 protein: CASSVQRGGSPEQFF

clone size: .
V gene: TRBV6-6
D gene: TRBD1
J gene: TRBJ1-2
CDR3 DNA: TGTGCCAGCATCCTAGGACAGGGACACTATGGCTACACCTTC
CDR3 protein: CASILGQGHYGYTF